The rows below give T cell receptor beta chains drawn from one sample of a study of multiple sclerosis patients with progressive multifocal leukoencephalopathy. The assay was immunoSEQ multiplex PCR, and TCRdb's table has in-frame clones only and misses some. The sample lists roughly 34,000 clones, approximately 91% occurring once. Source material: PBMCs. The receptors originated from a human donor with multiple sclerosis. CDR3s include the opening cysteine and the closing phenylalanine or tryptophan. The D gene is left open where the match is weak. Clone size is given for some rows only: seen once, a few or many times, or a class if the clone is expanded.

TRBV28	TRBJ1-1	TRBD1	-	CASLGPNRGYTEAFF	TGTGCCAGCCTAGGACCCAACAGGGGGTACACTGAAGCTTTCTTT
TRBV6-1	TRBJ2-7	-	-	CASSLRAMGQYF	TGTGCCAGCAGCCTCCGGGCCATGGGACAGTACTTC
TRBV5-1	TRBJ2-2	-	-	CASSFEGGTTGELFF	TGCGCCAGCAGCTTTGAAGGGGGAACCACCGGGGAGCTGTTTTTT
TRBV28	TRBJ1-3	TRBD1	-	CASRRDRALSTIYF	TGTGCCAGCAGAAGGGACAGGGCTCTGAGTACCATATATTTT
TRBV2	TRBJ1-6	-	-	CASFYGGDNSPLHF	TGTGCCAGCTTCTATGGAGGGGATAATTCACCCCTCCACTTT
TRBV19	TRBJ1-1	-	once	CASRVQEPDAEAFF	TGTGCCAGTAGGGTACAAGAACCGGACGCTGAAGCTTTCTTT
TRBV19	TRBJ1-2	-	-	CASRMGRNYGYTF	TGTGCCAGTAGGATGGGCAGGAACTATGGCTACACCTTC
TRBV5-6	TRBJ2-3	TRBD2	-	CASSFNPTSGIVGTQYF	TGTGCCAGCAGCTTTAACCCGACTAGCGGGATAGTAGGTACGCAGTATTTT
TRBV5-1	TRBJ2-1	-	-	CASSLLSSYNEQFF	TGCGCCAGCAGCTTGCTGAGCTCCTACAATGAGCAGTTCTTC
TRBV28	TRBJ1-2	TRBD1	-	CASRTGRAYGYTF	TGTGCCAGCAGGACAGGGAGGGCGTATGGCTACACCTTC
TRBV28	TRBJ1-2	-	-	CASRPGHRGTFNYGYTF	TGTGCCAGCCGACCAGGACACCGCGGTACCTTTAACTATGGCTACACCTTC
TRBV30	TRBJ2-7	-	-	CAWSGGVEQYF	TGTGCCTGGAGTGGGGGTGTCGAGCAGTACTTC
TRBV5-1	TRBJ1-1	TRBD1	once	CASSQRQGLYLNTEAFF	TGCGCCAGCAGCCAGCGACAGGGACTCTATTTGAACACTGAAGCTTTCTTT
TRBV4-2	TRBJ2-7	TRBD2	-	CASSQGREVHEQYF	TGTGCCAGCAGCCAGGGGCGGGAGGTCCACGAGCAGTACTTC
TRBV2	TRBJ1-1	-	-	CASSVLLFRSGAEAFF	TGTGCCAGCAGTGTTTTACTTTTTCGTTCAGGCGCTGAAGCTTTCTTT
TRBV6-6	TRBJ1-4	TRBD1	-	CASRTGGNEKLFF	TGTGCCAGCAGGACAGGGGGAAATGAAAAACTGTTTTTT
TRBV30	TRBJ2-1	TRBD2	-	CAWSNVKASGSNEQFF	TGTGCCTGGAGTAATGTAAAGGCTAGCGGGAGTAATGAGCAGTTCTTC
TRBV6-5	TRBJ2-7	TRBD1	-	CASSLTPGQGYEQYF	TGTGCCAGCAGTCTTACGCCGGGACAGGGCTACGAGCAGTACTTC
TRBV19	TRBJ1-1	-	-	CASSPGVEGTEAFF	TGTGCCAGTAGTCCAGGGGTCGAAGGCACTGAAGCTTTCTTT
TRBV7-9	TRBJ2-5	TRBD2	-	CASSFSIAGVETQYF	TGTGCCAGCAGCTTTTCGATAGCGGGAGTGGAGACCCAGTACTTC
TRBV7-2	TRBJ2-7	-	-	CASSRRDTSYEQYF	TGTGCCAGCAGCCGGCGGGACACCTCCTACGAGCAGTACTTC
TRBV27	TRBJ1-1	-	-	CASSLQGRDLITEAFF	TGTGCCAGCAGTCTACAGGGTAGGGACTTGATTACTGAAGCTTTCTTT